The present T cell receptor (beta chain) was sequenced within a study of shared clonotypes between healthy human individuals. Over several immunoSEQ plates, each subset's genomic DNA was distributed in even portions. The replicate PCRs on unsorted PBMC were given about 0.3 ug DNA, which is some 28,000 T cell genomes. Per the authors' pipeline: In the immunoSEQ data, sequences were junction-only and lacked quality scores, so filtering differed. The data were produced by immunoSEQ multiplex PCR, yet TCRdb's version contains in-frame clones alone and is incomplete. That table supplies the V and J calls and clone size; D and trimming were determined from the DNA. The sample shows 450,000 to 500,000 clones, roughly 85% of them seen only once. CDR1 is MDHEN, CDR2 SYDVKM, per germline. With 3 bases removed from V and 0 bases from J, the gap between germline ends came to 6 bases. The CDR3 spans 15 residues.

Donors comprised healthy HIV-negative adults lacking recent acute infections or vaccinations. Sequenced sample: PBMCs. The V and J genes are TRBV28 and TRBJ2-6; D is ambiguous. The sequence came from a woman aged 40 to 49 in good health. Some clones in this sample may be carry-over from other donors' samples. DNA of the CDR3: TGTGCCAGCAGTTTTCGGTTCTCTGGGGCCAACGTCCTGACTTTC. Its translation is CASSFRFSGANVLTF.